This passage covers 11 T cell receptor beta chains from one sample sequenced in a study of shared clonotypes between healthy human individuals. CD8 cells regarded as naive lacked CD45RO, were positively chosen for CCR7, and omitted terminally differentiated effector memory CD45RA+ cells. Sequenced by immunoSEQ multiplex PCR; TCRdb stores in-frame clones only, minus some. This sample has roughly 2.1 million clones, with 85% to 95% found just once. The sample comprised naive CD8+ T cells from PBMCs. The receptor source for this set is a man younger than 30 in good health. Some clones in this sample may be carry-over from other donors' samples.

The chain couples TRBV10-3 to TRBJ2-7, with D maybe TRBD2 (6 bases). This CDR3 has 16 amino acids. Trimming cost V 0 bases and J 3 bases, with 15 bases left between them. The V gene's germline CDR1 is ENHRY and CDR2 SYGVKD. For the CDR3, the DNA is TGTGCCATCAGTGAGTCTGCGGGACCGCACTTCTACGAGCAGTACTTC. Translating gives CAISESAGPHFYEQYF.

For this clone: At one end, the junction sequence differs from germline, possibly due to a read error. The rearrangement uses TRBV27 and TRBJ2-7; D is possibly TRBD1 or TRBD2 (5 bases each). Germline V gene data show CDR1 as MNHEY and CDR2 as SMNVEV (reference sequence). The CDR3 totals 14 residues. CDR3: CASSSRGISHEQYF. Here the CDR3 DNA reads TGTGCCAGCAGTTCGAGGGGTATCTCCCACGAGCAGTACTTC.

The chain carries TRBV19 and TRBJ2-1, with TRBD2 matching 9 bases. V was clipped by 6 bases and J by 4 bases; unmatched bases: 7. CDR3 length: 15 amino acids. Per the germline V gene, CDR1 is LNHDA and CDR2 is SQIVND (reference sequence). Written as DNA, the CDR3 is TGTGCCAGTAGGCCTCTAGCGGGACCGTACAATGAGCAGTTCTTC. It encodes CASRPLAGPYNEQFF.

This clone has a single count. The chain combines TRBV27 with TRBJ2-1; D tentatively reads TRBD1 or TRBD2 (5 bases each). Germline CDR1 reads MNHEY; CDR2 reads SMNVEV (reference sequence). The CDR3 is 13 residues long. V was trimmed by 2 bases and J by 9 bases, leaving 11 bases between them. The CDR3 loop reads CASSLGSRGEQFF. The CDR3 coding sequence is TGTGCCAGCAGTTTAGGGAGTAGGGGTGAGCAGTTCTTC.

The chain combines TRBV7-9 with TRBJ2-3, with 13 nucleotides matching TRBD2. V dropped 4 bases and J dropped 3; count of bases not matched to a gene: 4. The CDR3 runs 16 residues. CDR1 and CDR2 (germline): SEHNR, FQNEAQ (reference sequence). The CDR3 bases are TGTGCCAGCAGCTCCAGGACTAGCGGGGGTACAGATACGCAGTATTTT. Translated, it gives CASSSRTSGGTDTQYF.

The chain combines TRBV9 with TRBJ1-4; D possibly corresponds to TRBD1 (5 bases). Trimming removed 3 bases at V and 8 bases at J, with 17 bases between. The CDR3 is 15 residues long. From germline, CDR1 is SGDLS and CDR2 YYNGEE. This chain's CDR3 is CASSARSGLGEKLFF. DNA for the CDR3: TGTGCCAGCAGCGCGAGATCAGGGCTGGGGGAAAAACTGTTTTTT.

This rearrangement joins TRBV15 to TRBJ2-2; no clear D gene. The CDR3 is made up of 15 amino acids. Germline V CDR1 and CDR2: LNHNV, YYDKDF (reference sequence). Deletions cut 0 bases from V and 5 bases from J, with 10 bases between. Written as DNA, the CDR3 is TGTGCCACCAGCAGAGATCCCCCCGGGACCGGGGAGCTGTTTTTT. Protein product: CATSRDPPGTGELFF.

CDR3 loop: CASSAAGGRGVNTEAFF. The CDR3 nucleotides are TGTGCCAGTAGTGCCGCCGGGGGGAGGGGAGTGAACACTGAAGCTTTCTTT. The chain couples TRBV19 to TRBJ1-1; perhaps TRBD1 as D (5 bases). Germline assignment: CDR1 LNHDA and CDR2 SQIVND (reference sequence). The CDR3 runs 17 residues. With 5 bases removed from V and 0 bases from J, the gap between germline ends came to 19 bases.

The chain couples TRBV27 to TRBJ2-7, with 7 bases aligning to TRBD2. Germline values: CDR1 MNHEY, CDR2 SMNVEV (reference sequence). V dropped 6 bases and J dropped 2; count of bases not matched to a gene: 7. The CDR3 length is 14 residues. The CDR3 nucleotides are TGTGCCAGCAGCCTAGCGGAGCGGACCTACGAGCAGTACTTC. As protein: CASSLAERTYEQYF.

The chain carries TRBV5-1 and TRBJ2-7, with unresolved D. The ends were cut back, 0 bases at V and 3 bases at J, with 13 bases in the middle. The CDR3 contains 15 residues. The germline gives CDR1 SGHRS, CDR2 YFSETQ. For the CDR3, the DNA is TGCGCCAGCAGCTTGGGACGGAACCTCTACTACGAGCAGTACTTC. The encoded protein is CASSLGRNLYYEQYF.

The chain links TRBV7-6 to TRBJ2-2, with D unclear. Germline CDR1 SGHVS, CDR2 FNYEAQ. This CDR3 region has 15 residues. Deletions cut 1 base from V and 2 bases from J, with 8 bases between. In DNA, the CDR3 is TGTGCCAGCAGCTTAGTTCTACATAACACCGGGGAGCTGTTTTTT. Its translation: CASSLVLHNTGELFF.